This TCR beta chain was documented in a study of blood T cell repertoires in COVID-19. At the level of the study: The United States, Italy and Spain provided the acute and convalescent COVID-19 samples. Nucleic acid was either cDNA or gDNA, and it came from T cells, B-cell-depleted T cells, or PBMCs.

In the original processing: Reference gene primer amplification gave estimated nucleated cell counts. The data were produced by immunoSEQ multiplex PCR, yet TCRdb's version contains in-frame clones alone and is incomplete. V, J and clone size derive from that table, while D and trimming were established from the DNA sequence. The top ten hold less than 5% of the sample, which has almost 350,000 clones, around 90% seen once. One Seattle source followed patients from active infection through their disease course. The TCR was taken from a woman aged 55-70 years with COVID-19, enrolled during active disease. Sequencing was done on a sample of peripheral blood.

As DNA, the CDR3 is TGTGCCAGCAGTCCTTTAGGGGGCGCGAACACCGGGGAGCTGTTTTTT. As protein: CASSPLGGANTGELFF. The V and J genes are TRBV28 and TRBJ2-2, with 7 bases that match TRBD1. The CDR3 contains 16 residues. CDR1 is MDHEN and CDR2 is SYDVKM in the germline V gene. V gave up 5 bases and J gave up 0 bases; unmatched junction bases: 6.